This entry lists 27 T cell receptor beta chains sequenced from one sample in a study of shared clonotypes between healthy human individuals. Produced via immunoSEQ multiplex PCR; TCRdb's table is partial and in-frame only. In the table there are about 600,000 clones, less than 98% of which are singletons. Sequenced sample: naive CD4+ T cells sorted from blood. Subset here: CD45RA+ positively selected. These receptors originate from a woman aged 25 to 39 in good health.

The rearrangement links TRBV19 to TRBJ2-2; D may match TRBD1 or TRBD2 (5 bases each). Germline loops: CDR1 LNHDA, CDR2 SQIVND (reference sequence). The ends were cut back, 4 bases at V and 5 bases at J, with 8 bases in the middle. The CDR3 loop spans 13 amino acids. The CDR3 DNA sequence: TGTGCCAGTAGTAAGAGGGGAACCGGGGAGCTGTTTTTT. Its protein product is CASSKRGTGELFF.

The rearrangement links TRBV18 to TRBJ2-7; 10 positions match TRBD1. Germline assignment: CDR1 KGHSH and CDR2 LQKENI. Trimming removed 5 bases from V and 3 bases from J; junction bases left unmatched: 4. The CDR3 extends over 14 amino acids. CDR3 amino acids: CASSIGQGGYEQYF. In DNA, the CDR3 is TGTGCCAGCTCAATCGGACAGGGGGGCTACGAGCAGTACTTC.

The J gene is TRBJ2-1, the V gene TRBV5-5; D not resolved. V lost 2 bases and J 4 bases, leaving 13 bases between the germline ends. Germline V CDR1 and CDR2: SGHKS, YYEKEE (reference sequence). The CDR3 has 15 residues. The CDR3 spells CASSFSLDGYNEQFF. CDR3 DNA sequence: TGTGCCAGCAGCTTCTCCCTCGACGGGTACAATGAGCAGTTCTTC.

For this clone: Other DNA sequences in the same sample also yield this CDR3. The chain links TRBV28 to TRBJ2-1; D not resolved. Germline CDR1 reads MDHEN; CDR2 reads SYDVKM. This CDR3 region has 11 residues. With 6 bases removed from V and 4 bases from J, the gap between germline ends came to 4 bases. Written as DNA, the CDR3 is TGTGCCAGCAGAACTTACAATGAGCAGTTCTTC. It encodes CASRTYNEQFF.

The genes are TRBV25-1 and TRBJ1-4, with D possibly matching TRBD1 (6 bases). Per the germline V gene, CDR1 is MGHDK and CDR2 is SYGVNS. The CDR3 length is 15 residues. V shed 4 bases and J shed 0 bases, with 9 bases lying between them. The CDR3 region has the DNA TGTGCCAGCAGTGCGGGACATGCAACTAATGAAAAACTGTTTTTT. It is translated as CASSAGHATNEKLFF.

The V and J genes are TRBV5-1 and TRBJ2-7, with TRBD2 matching 9 bases. V dropped 0 bases and J dropped 1; count of bases not matched to a gene: 5. The CDR3 contains 16 residues. CDR1 is SGHRS, CDR2 YFSETQ, per germline. The CDR3 DNA is TGCGCCAGCAGCTTGGCCGTTAGCGGGAGTTCCTACGAGCAGTACTTC. As protein: CASSLAVSGSSYEQYF.

The V and J genes are TRBV27 and TRBJ1-5, with TRBD1 matching 11 bases. This CDR3 is 15 amino acids long. Trimming cost V 5 bases and J 4 bases; bases outside gene matches: 4. The germline V gene has CDR1 MNHEY and CDR2 SMNVEV (reference sequence). Here the CDR3 DNA reads TGTGCCAGCAGTGCCGGGACAGGGGGTAATCAGCCCCAGCATTTT. Translation gives CASSAGTGGNQPQHF.

The chain couples TRBV27 to TRBJ2-4; perhaps TRBD2 as D (6 bases). The germline CDR1 and CDR2 sequences are MNHEY and SMNVEV (reference sequence). This CDR3 spans 13 amino acids. CDR3 nucleotide sequence: TGTGTCGCCGGGCGGGGTGCCAAAAACATTCAGTACTTC. It codes for CVAGRGAKNIQYF.

The J gene is TRBJ1-5, the V gene TRBV14, with D hard to call. This CDR3 has 18 residues. Germline V CDR1 and CDR2: SGHDN, FVKESK. The V end lost 1 base, the J end lost 0 bases, and 16 bases lay between the germline ends. The CDR3 protein is CASSQGRIEAYSNQPQHF. DNA of the CDR3: TGTGCCAGCAGCCAAGGCAGGATCGAGGCGTATAGCAATCAGCCCCAGCATTTT.

The CDR3 nucleotides read TGCGCCAGCAGCTTGGTGACAGGGGGCGCCTTAGCCAAAAACATTCAGTACTTC. It specifies CASSLVTGGALAKNIQYF. The chain is built from TRBV5-1 and TRBJ2-4, with 10 bases matching TRBD1. Germline V gene data show CDR1 as SGHRS and CDR2 as YFSETQ. The V segment lost 0 bases and the J segment 0 bases; nucleotides outside the gene matches: 6. This CDR3 region has 18 residues.

Turning to this clone: At one boundary the junction diverges from the germline segment, which might be a read error. The rearrangement uses TRBV7-9 and TRBJ1-2, with a weak D call TRBD1 (6 bases). The germline gives CDR1 SEHNR, CDR2 FQNEAQ (reference sequence). The CDR3 has 13 amino acids. CDR3 in amino acids: CASSRTVNFGYTF. The CDR3 nucleotides read TGTGCCAGCAGCAGGACAGTAAACTTTGGCTACACCTTC.

This clone came up once. The chain is built from TRBV6-1 and TRBJ2-3; 7 bases align to TRBD1. The germline CDR1 and CDR2 sequences are MNHNS and SASEGT. The CDR3 spans 15 residues. J gave up 4 bases and V 1 base, and 5 bases lay outside the gene matches. CDR3 sequence reads: CASSEGRQGADTQYF. In DNA form, the CDR3 reads TGTGCCAGCAGTGAAGGGCGGCAGGGGGCAGATACGCAGTATTTT.

The V gene is TRBV20-1, the J gene TRBJ1-1; weak D call: TRBD1 (6 bases). CDR1 and CDR2 from the germline V gene are DFQATT and SNEGSKA (reference sequence). V lost 6 bases and J 8 bases, leaving 13 bases between the germline ends. The CDR3 has 11 residues. The CDR3 region is CSARDNGEAFF. As DNA, the CDR3 is TGCAGTGCCAGGGACAATGGGGAAGCTTTCTTT.

This chain uses TRBV28 with TRBJ1-2, with no clear D. The CDR3 has 15 amino acids. Germline assignment: CDR1 MDHEN and CDR2 SYDVKM. V was cut by 6 bases and J by 0 bases, with 14 bases left in between. Here the CDR3 reads CASSLLKAANYGYTF. The DNA for the CDR3 is TGTGCCAGCAGCCTCCTAAAGGCCGCTAACTATGGCTACACCTTC.

The chain links TRBV28 to TRBJ2-1; 8 bases are a match to TRBD2. The germline V gene has CDR1 MDHEN and CDR2 SYDVKM. Germline trimming cut 7 bases from V and 6 bases from J; bases unmatched to any gene: 8. There are 14 residues in the CDR3. As DNA, the CDR3 is TGTGCCAGCATTGTCAGCGGGAGAGGCAATGAGCAGTTCTTC. Translated, it gives CASIVSGRGNEQFF.

The chain joins TRBV5-4 to TRBJ1-1; D is undetermined. This CDR3 is 15 amino acids long. CDR1 is SGHNT, CDR2 YYREEE, per germline (reference sequence). The germline V and J ends were trimmed by 1 base and 2 bases, with 12 bases remaining between them. The CDR3 sequence is CASSLMSAVNTEAFF. CDR3 nucleotide sequence: TGTGCCAGCAGCTTGATGTCAGCCGTTAACACTGAAGCTTTCTTT.

The gene calls are TRBV18 and TRBJ2-1; 12 nucleotides align to TRBD2. This CDR3 has 15 residues. The trim removed 3 bases at V and 6 bases at J, leaving 3 bases unmatched. The germline V gene encodes CDR1 KGHSH and CDR2 LQKENI. The CDR3 DNA reads TGTGCCAGCTCACCGGGACTAGCGGGTCCCAATGAGCAGTTCTTC. This codes for CASSPGLAGPNEQFF.

The chain has TRBV2 and TRBJ1-5; unclear D gene. Germline lookup yields CDR1 SNHLY and CDR2 FYNNEI. V lost 1 base and J 6 bases, leaving 22 bases between the germline ends. The CDR3 is made up of 18 amino acids. CDR3 coding DNA: TGTGCCAGCAGTGAAGGTCCGTGGGCGGCGGGTTCGGGTCAGCCCCAGCATTTT. Protein product: CASSEGPWAAGSGQPQHF.

A word on this clone: The junction departs from the called germline gene at one end, perhaps through a read error. The V call is TRBV28, the J call TRBJ2-7; 11 nucleotides line up with TRBD2. CDR1 and CDR2 (germline): MDHEN, SYDVKM. The CDR3 consists of 14 residues. The CDR3 spells CASSFTHPTSGSDF. The CDR3 DNA reads as TGTGCCAGCAGTTTTACCCACCCTACTAGCGGGAGCGACTTC.

The rearrangement links TRBV14 to TRBJ2-5; TRBD1 aligns across 7 bases. Germline V gives CDR1 SGHDN, CDR2 FVKESK. After removal of 11 bases from V and 7 bases from J, the junction contained 31 bases not matched to a gene. This CDR3 has 19 residues. The CDR3 is CAGNVVVWGQTLSKRTQYF. The CDR3 DNA reads as TGTGCCGGGAACGTGGTTGTTTGGGGACAGACCCTCTCCAAGAGGACCCAGTACTTC.

The J gene is TRBJ1-5, the V gene TRBV19, with D possibly TRBD1 on 5 matching bases. Germline V CDR1 and CDR2: LNHDA, SQIVND (reference sequence). This CDR3 has 15 residues. Deletions cut 7 bases from V and 2 bases from J, with 15 bases between. CDR3: CASNRGDAGNQPQHF. The CDR3 nucleotides read TGTGCCAGTAACCGGGGGGACGCCGGCAATCAGCCCCAGCATTTT.

A remark on this clone: Other nucleotide sequences in the sample specify the same CDR3. The chain links TRBV28 to TRBJ2-7, with D hard to call. This CDR3 has 11 residues. V lost 6 bases, J lost 2 bases, and 5 bases lay in between. Germline lookup yields CDR1 MDHEN and CDR2 SYDVKM. The CDR3 reads CASREAYEQYF. CDR3 coding DNA: TGTGCCAGCAGAGAGGCCTACGAGCAGTACTTC.

The chain carries TRBV10-2 and TRBJ2-7; 7 bases line up with TRBD2. V lost 6 bases to trimming and J lost 3 bases; unmatched junction nucleotides: 11. This CDR3 region has 15 residues. Germline V gene sequence: CDR1 WSHSY, CDR2 SAAADI. CDR3 sequence reads: CASRQTSDSYYEQYF. CDR3 coding DNA: TGCGCCAGCAGACAAACTAGCGACTCTTACTACGAGCAGTACTTC.

The table lists this clone with a count of one. The chain joins TRBV27 to TRBJ1-2; D unresolved. CDR3 size: 15 residues. The germline V gene encodes CDR1 MNHEY and CDR2 SMNVEV (reference sequence). V lost 6 bases and J 0 bases, leaving 14 bases between the germline ends. The CDR3 DNA reads TGTGCCAGCAGCGAATACAGCGATCCTAACTATGGCTACACCTTC. This sequence encodes CASSEYSDPNYGYTF.

The V call is TRBV10-2, the J call TRBJ2-7, with D unclear. V was cut by 7 bases and J by 1 base, with 5 bases left in between. In germline, CDR1 is WSHSY, CDR2 SAAADI. CDR3 length equals 11 residues. The CDR3 DNA is TGCGCCAGCACCAGATCCTACGAGCAGTACTTC. It specifies CASTRSYEQYF.

The V gene is TRBV4-1, the J gene TRBJ2-2; 7 positions match TRBD1. The CDR3 has 16 amino acids. Losses at the gene ends were 2 bases for V and 2 bases for J; bases not matched to a gene: 5. CDR1 MGHRA and CDR2 YSYEKL come from the germline V gene. The chain's CDR3 is CASSQQRTGNTGELFF. The CDR3 bases are TGCGCCAGCAGCCAACAGCGGACAGGAAACACCGGGGAGCTGTTTTTT.

CDR3 sequence: CASGPGHRNQPQHF. For the CDR3, the DNA is TGTGCCAGCGGACCGGGACATCGCAATCAGCCCCAGCATTTT. The chain recombines TRBV28 with TRBJ1-5, with D possibly TRBD1 on 6 matching bases. Per germline, CDR1 MDHEN and CDR2 SYDVKM. With 8 bases removed from V and 2 bases from J, the gap between germline ends came to 13 bases. CDR3 length: 14 residues.